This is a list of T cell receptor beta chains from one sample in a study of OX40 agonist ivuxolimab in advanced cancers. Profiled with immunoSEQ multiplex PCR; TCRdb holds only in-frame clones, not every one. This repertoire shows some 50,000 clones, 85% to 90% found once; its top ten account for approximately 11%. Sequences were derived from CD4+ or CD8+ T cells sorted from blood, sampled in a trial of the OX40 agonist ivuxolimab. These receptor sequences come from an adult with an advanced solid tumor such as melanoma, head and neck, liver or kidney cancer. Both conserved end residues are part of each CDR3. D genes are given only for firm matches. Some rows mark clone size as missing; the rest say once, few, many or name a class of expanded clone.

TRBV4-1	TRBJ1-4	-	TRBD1	TGCGCCAGCAGCTCTCCGATGGGACAGGGGGCGCGGTGGGATGAAAAACTGTTTTTT	CASSSPMGQGARWDEKLFF
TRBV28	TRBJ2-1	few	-	TGTGCCAGCAGTTTACCCGGGACCGAGGAGGGTGAGCAGTTCTTC	CASSLPGTEEGEQFF
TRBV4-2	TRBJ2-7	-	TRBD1	TGTGCCAGCAGCGATACAGGGGGCGCCTACGAGCAGTACTTC	CASSDTGGAYEQYF
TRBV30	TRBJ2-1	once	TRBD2	TGTGCCTGGAGCCCGAGTAGCGGGGAGCAGTTCTTC	CAWSPSSGEQFF
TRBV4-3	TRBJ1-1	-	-	TGCGCCAGCAGCCAAGATCTTAGGGGTTACACTGAAGCTTTCTTT	CASSQDLRGYTEAFF
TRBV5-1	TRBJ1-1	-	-	TGCGCCAGCAGCTTGGCCGGAGGGAACACTGAAGCTTTCTTT	CASSLAGGNTEAFF
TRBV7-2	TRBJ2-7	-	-	TGTGCCAGCAGCCCAGGAACGGGCTGGGGCTACGAGCAGTACTTC	CASSPGTGWGYEQYF
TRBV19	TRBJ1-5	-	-	TGTGCCAGTATAGGGACGGCCAGAAATCAGCCCCAGCATTTT	CASIGTARNQPQHF
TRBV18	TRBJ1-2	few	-	TGTGCCAGCTCACCACCGACGGAGACCTATGGCTACACCTTC	CASSPPTETYGYTF
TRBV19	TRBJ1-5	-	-	TGTGCCAGTAGTATTGGGCATTTT	CASSIGHF
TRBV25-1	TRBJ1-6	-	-	TGTGCCAGCGCCGGCCCAGGGGCCTATAATTCACCCCTCCACTTT	CASAGPGAYNSPLHF
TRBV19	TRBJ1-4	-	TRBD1	TGTGCCAGTAGTAGCGGGACAGAAGTTATTAATGAAAAACTGTTTTTT	CASSSGTEVINEKLFF
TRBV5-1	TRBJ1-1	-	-	TGCGCCAGCAGCTTGGCCGGGGCAGGGTTCGCTTTCTTT	CASSLAGAGFAFF
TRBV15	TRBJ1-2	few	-	TGTGCCACCAGCAGCCGACCGGGGGATGTCGACTATGGCTACACCTTC	CATSSRPGDVDYGYTF
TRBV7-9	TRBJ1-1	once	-	TGTGCCAGCAGCCCAGACGCAGCGGTGAACACTGAAGCTTTCTTT	CASSPDAAVNTEAFF
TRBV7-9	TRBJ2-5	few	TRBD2	TGTGCCACCCGGGGGGGAGAAGAGACCCAGTACTTC	CATRGGEETQYF
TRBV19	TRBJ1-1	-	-	TGTGCCAGTAGTATAGAGGGGCCGGGCGTGAGCACTGAAGCTTTCTTT	CASSIEGPGVSTEAFF
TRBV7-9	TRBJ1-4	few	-	TGTGCCAGCAGCCTTACCTCGGGGGCTAATGAAAAACTGTTTTTT	CASSLTSGANEKLFF
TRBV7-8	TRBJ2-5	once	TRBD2	TGTGCCAGCAGCTTATTAGCGGGGGGGCCGCAGACCCAGTACTTC	CASSLLAGGPQTQYF
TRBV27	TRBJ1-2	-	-	TGTGCCAGCAGTTTAATCGGTGGGAATGGCTACACCTTC	CASSLIGGNGYTF
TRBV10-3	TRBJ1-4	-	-	TGTGCCATCAGTGAAGAGATGGGGGCGGCTAATGAAAAACTGTTTTTT	CAISEEMGAANEKLFF
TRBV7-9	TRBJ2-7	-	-	TGTGCCAGCAGCCCCTGGGGGTCTGCCTACGAGCAGTACTTC	CASSPWGSAYEQYF
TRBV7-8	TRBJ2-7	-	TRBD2	TGTGCCAGCAGCTTAGACTCCGCCGGACTAGCGGGATCCGGGGTCGAGCAGTACTTC	CASSLDSAGLAGSGVEQYF
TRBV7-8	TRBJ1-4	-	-	TGTGCCAGCAGCTTATGGCGAGGAAAACTGTTTTTT	CASSLWRGKLFF
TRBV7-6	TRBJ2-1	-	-	TGTGCCAGCAGCTTCAACAGGGGAGGGAATGAGCAGTTCTTC	CASSFNRGGNEQFF
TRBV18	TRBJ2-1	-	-	TGTGCCAGCTCACCGGGTTGGGGCAGGGAGGCCTACAATGAGCAGTTCTTC	CASSPGWGREAYNEQFF
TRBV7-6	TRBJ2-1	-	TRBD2	TGTGCCAGCAGCCCAGGTAGGGCGGGAGGCCCAGCCCCCAATGAGCAGTTCTTC	CASSPGRAGGPAPNEQFF
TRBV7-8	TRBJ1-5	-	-	TGTGCCAGCAGCCCAGCGGCTCCGGCGCCCAGCAATCAGCCCCAGCATTTT	CASSPAAPAPSNQPQHF
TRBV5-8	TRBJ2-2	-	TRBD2	TGTGCCAGCCCCTCCCTAGCGGGGGGGCTGGGCGGGGAGCTGTTTTTT	CASPSLAGGLGGELFF
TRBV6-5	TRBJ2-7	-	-	TGTGCCAGCAGTAAACAACCTACTAGGAACGAGCAGTACTTC	CASSKQPTRNEQYF
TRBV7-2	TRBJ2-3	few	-	TGTGCCAGCAGCTTATATGAGAAGGTTAGCGATACGCAGTATTTT	CASSLYEKVSDTQYF
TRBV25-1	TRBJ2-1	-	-	TGTGCCAGCAGTGGTAGTGGGACAATAGAGAATGAGCAGTTCTTC	CASSGSGTIENEQFF
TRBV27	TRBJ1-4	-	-	TGTGCCAGCAGTTATGATAATGAAAAACTGTTTTTT	CASSYDNEKLFF
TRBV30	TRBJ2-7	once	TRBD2	TGTGCCTGGAGTGTACGGGGGGGGAGATCATGGGAGCAGTACTTC	CAWSVRGGRSWEQYF
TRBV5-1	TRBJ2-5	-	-	TGCGCCAGCAGCCCCTTGCGGGACCAAGAGACCCAGTACTTC	CASSPLRDQETQYF
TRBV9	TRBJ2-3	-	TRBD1	TGTGCCAGCAGCGCAGGGGGTGGGATCCTCTTCACAGATACGCAGTATTTT	CASSAGGGILFTDTQYF
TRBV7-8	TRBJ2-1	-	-	TGTGCCAGCAGCTTAGCGGTAGCTAATGAGCAGTTCTTC	CASSLAVANEQFF
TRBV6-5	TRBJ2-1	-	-	TGTGCCAGCAGTTACTCGGCCTCGACGGCCTACAATGAGCAGTTCTTC	CASSYSASTAYNEQFF
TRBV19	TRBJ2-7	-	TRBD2	TGTGCCAGTAGTATGGCGGGGGGCTCCTACGAGCAGTACTTC	CASSMAGGSYEQYF
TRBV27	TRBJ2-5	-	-	TGTGCCAGCAGTCCCATGGGCCAACAAGAGACCCAGTACTTC	CASSPMGQQETQYF
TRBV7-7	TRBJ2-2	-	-	TGTGCTAGCAGCTTCGGCGGAGGTGACACCGGGGAGCTGTTTTTT	CASSFGGGDTGELFF